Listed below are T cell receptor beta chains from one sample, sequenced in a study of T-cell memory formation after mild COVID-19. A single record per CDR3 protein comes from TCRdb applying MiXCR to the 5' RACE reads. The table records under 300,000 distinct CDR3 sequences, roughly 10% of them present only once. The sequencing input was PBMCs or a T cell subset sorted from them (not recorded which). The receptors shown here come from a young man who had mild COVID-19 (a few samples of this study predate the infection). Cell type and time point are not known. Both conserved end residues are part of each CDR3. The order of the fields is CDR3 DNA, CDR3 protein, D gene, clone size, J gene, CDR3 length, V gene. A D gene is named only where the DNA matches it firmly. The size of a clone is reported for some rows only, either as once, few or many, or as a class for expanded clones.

cdr3_nt: TGCAGTGCTAGAGATAGGGGATTTCAGATCGACACTGAAGCTTTCTTT
cdr3_aa: CSARDRGFQIDTEAFF
d_call: -
clone_size: few
j_call: TRBJ1-1
cdr3_length: 16
v_call: TRBV20-1

cdr3_nt: TGTGCCATCAGTGAGTCCGCCCCGAGCACAGATACGCAGTATTTT
cdr3_aa: CAISESAPSTDTQYF
d_call: -
clone_size: -
j_call: TRBJ2-3
cdr3_length: 15
v_call: TRBV10-3

cdr3_nt: TGTGCCAGCAGCCCGGGGCGGGGGTACCAAGAGACCCAGTACTTC
cdr3_aa: CASSPGRGYQETQYF
d_call: TRBD2
clone_size: many
j_call: TRBJ2-5
cdr3_length: 15
v_call: TRBV12-3/TRBV12-4

cdr3_nt: TGCGCCAGCAGCCTGATTCAGGGGGTAGGCGGTGGCTACACCTTC
cdr3_aa: CASSLIQGVGGGYTF
d_call: TRBD1
clone_size: -
j_call: TRBJ1-2
cdr3_length: 15
v_call: TRBV4-3

cdr3_nt: TGTGCCAGCAGCTTGTTTAGTTCGGGTCAGCCCCAGCATTTT
cdr3_aa: CASSLFSSGQPQHF
d_call: -
clone_size: few
j_call: TRBJ1-5
cdr3_length: 14
v_call: TRBV5-6

cdr3_nt: TGTGCCAGCAGCGATACCGGGACGGTGGGCGTCACGCAGTATTTT
cdr3_aa: CASSDTGTVGVTQYF
d_call: -
clone_size: few
j_call: TRBJ2-3
cdr3_length: 15
v_call: TRBV5-6

cdr3_nt: TGTGCCAGCAGCCAACAGGGAAGAAACACCGGGGAGCTGTTTTTT
cdr3_aa: CASSQQGRNTGELFF
d_call: -
clone_size: -
j_call: TRBJ2-2
cdr3_length: 15
v_call: TRBV4-2

cdr3_nt: TGCAGCGTCGCTGGGGGGGGTTCCTATGGCTACACCTTC
cdr3_aa: CSVAGGGSYGYTF
d_call: -
clone_size: -
j_call: TRBJ1-2
cdr3_length: 13
v_call: TRBV29-1

cdr3_nt: TGTGCCAGCAGCCAAGGACTAGCGGGGGGGCTCGAGCAGTTCTTC
cdr3_aa: CASSQGLAGGLEQFF
d_call: TRBD2
clone_size: few
j_call: TRBJ2-1
cdr3_length: 15
v_call: TRBV4-2

cdr3_nt: TGTGCCAGCAGTTACTCAGAGGGGCTTGGGTATGGCTACACCTTC
cdr3_aa: CASSYSEGLGYGYTF
d_call: -
clone_size: few
j_call: TRBJ1-2
cdr3_length: 15
v_call: TRBV6-6

cdr3_nt: TGCGCCAGCAGCTCGGGGACAGGGAAGAGAAACATTCAGTACTTC
cdr3_aa: CASSSGTGKRNIQYF
d_call: TRBD1
clone_size: many
j_call: TRBJ2-4
cdr3_length: 15
v_call: TRBV5-1

cdr3_nt: TGTGCCAGCAGCGTAGATACGAACTATGGCTACACCTTC
cdr3_aa: CASSVDTNYGYTF
d_call: -
clone_size: -
j_call: TRBJ1-2
cdr3_length: 13
v_call: TRBV9

cdr3_nt: TGCGCCAGCAGCTTGGCCGGACAGTTTAATGAAAAACTGTTTTTT
cdr3_aa: CASSLAGQFNEKLFF
d_call: -
clone_size: many
j_call: TRBJ1-4
cdr3_length: 15
v_call: TRBV5-1

cdr3_nt: TGTGCCAGCTCGCCGGGACAGCGAGACAATGAGCAGTTCTTC
cdr3_aa: CASSPGQRDNEQFF
d_call: TRBD1
clone_size: few
j_call: TRBJ2-1
cdr3_length: 14
v_call: TRBV9

cdr3_nt: TGTGCCAGGGGGGGACAGACCACCGGGGAGCTGTTTTTT
cdr3_aa: CARGGQTTGELFF
d_call: -
clone_size: -
j_call: TRBJ2-2
cdr3_length: 13
v_call: TRBV2

cdr3_nt: TGTGCCAGTGGACGTGGTACTGAAGCTTTCTTT
cdr3_aa: CASGRGTEAFF
d_call: -
clone_size: many
j_call: TRBJ1-1
cdr3_length: 11
v_call: TRBV19

cdr3_nt: TGTGCCAGCAGTGAGAGGACAGCCAGCAATCAGCCCCAGCATTTT
cdr3_aa: CASSERTASNQPQHF
d_call: -
clone_size: few
j_call: TRBJ1-5
cdr3_length: 15
v_call: TRBV12-3/TRBV12-4

cdr3_nt: TGCGCCAGCAGCGGGGACCGCTCTGGAAACACCATATATTTT
cdr3_aa: CASSGDRSGNTIYF
d_call: -
clone_size: few
j_call: TRBJ1-3
cdr3_length: 14
v_call: TRBV5-1

cdr3_nt: TGTGCCAGCAGCTTAGGTGATCCAGTTATGAACACTGAAGCTTTCTTT
cdr3_aa: CASSLGDPVMNTEAFF
d_call: -
clone_size: many
j_call: TRBJ1-1
cdr3_length: 16
v_call: TRBV7-9

cdr3_nt: TGTGCCAGCAGTTACTACGGCGGCTACACCTTC
cdr3_aa: CASSYYGGYTF
d_call: -
clone_size: few
j_call: TRBJ1-2
cdr3_length: 11
v_call: TRBV6-6

cdr3_nt: TGCGCCAGCAGCCCTATACCGGAGGAGCCTCCGTTCGATACGCAGTATTTT
cdr3_aa: CASSPIPEEPPFDTQYF
d_call: -
clone_size: -
j_call: TRBJ2-3
cdr3_length: 17
v_call: TRBV5-1

cdr3_nt: TGTGCCAGCAGCTTAACTAGCGGGAGCCAAGAGACCCAGTACTTC
cdr3_aa: CASSLTSGSQETQYF
d_call: TRBD2
clone_size: -
j_call: TRBJ2-5
cdr3_length: 15
v_call: TRBV7-9

cdr3_nt: TGTGCCACCAGCAGAGGTACCAGGGGGGGCAATGAGCAGTTCTTC
cdr3_aa: CATSRGTRGGNEQFF
d_call: -
clone_size: few
j_call: TRBJ2-1
cdr3_length: 15
v_call: TRBV15

cdr3_nt: TGTGCCAGCAGCGACCGGGCCTGGCAGCATTTT
cdr3_aa: CASSDRAWQHF
d_call: -
clone_size: few
j_call: TRBJ1-5
cdr3_length: 11
v_call: TRBV7-2

cdr3_nt: TGTGCCAGCAGTTTTGGGACAGGGGATGGTGGCTACACCTTC
cdr3_aa: CASSFGTGDGGYTF
d_call: TRBD1
clone_size: -
j_call: TRBJ1-2
cdr3_length: 14
v_call: TRBV7-2

cdr3_nt: TGTGCCAGCAGCTTTTCTGCAGGGAGAGAGACCCAGTACTTC
cdr3_aa: CASSFSAGRETQYF
d_call: -
clone_size: many
j_call: TRBJ2-5
cdr3_length: 14
v_call: TRBV5-6

cdr3_nt: TGCAGCGTTGTTCACTCGCGGGGGCCTCAAGAGACCCAGTACTTC
cdr3_aa: CSVVHSRGPQETQYF
d_call: -
clone_size: -
j_call: TRBJ2-5
cdr3_length: 15
v_call: TRBV29-1

cdr3_nt: TGTGCCAGCAGCCGACAGGGGGGGAACAATGAGCAGTTCTTC
cdr3_aa: CASSRQGGNNEQFF
d_call: TRBD1
clone_size: many
j_call: TRBJ2-1
cdr3_length: 14
v_call: TRBV11-2

cdr3_nt: TGCGCCAGCAGCCAAGATGCACGCGATTCACCCCTCCACTTT
cdr3_aa: CASSQDARDSPLHF
d_call: -
clone_size: -
j_call: TRBJ1-6
cdr3_length: 14
v_call: TRBV4-3

cdr3_nt: TGTGCCAGCAGTTACAGGGGGGGCACCGGGGAGCTGTTTTTT
cdr3_aa: CASSYRGGTGELFF
d_call: -
clone_size: few
j_call: TRBJ2-2
cdr3_length: 14
v_call: TRBV6-5

cdr3_nt: TGTGCCAGCCGAGACAGGGAGGGTGAAAAACTGTTTTTT
cdr3_aa: CASRDREGEKLFF
d_call: TRBD1
clone_size: -
j_call: TRBJ1-4
cdr3_length: 13
v_call: TRBV12-3/TRBV12-4

cdr3_nt: TGTGCCAGCAGTCAACTCGGGGCCTATAATTCACCCCTCCACTTT
cdr3_aa: CASSQLGAYNSPLHF
d_call: -
clone_size: -
j_call: TRBJ1-6
cdr3_length: 15
v_call: TRBV12-3/TRBV12-4

cdr3_nt: TGTGCCAGCAGCTTGAGGAGAAACACTGAAGCTTTCTTT
cdr3_aa: CASSLRRNTEAFF
d_call: -
clone_size: many
j_call: TRBJ1-1
cdr3_length: 13
v_call: TRBV12-3/TRBV12-4

cdr3_nt: TGCGCCAGCAGCTTGGGGATCAGTCTACTAGTCCCAGATACGCAGTATTTT
cdr3_aa: CASSLGISLLVPDTQYF
d_call: -
clone_size: -
j_call: TRBJ2-3
cdr3_length: 17
v_call: TRBV5-1

cdr3_nt: TGTGCCAGCAGCTCCACCCCCACAGTTTTAGAGACCCAGTACTTC
cdr3_aa: CASSSTPTVLETQYF
d_call: -
clone_size: -
j_call: TRBJ2-5
cdr3_length: 15
v_call: TRBV7-2

cdr3_nt: TGTGCCAGCAGCTTTTCGGGCAGGGGGCAGGCTAACTATGGCTACACCTTC
cdr3_aa: CASSFSGRGQANYGYTF
d_call: TRBD1
clone_size: -
j_call: TRBJ1-2
cdr3_length: 17
v_call: TRBV7-8

cdr3_nt: TGCGCCAGCAGCGGAGGGACAGGCGGCTATGGCTACACCTTC
cdr3_aa: CASSGGTGGYGYTF
d_call: TRBD1
clone_size: few
j_call: TRBJ1-2
cdr3_length: 14
v_call: TRBV5-1

cdr3_nt: TGTGCCAGCAGCGACGGGGACGGGGGTGGCTCCTACAATGAGCAGTTCTTC
cdr3_aa: CASSDGDGGGSYNEQFF
d_call: -
clone_size: few
j_call: TRBJ2-1
cdr3_length: 17
v_call: TRBV7-3

cdr3_nt: TGTGCCAGCTTGGTGAGCGGGGCCTGGGGAGAGACCCAGTACTTC
cdr3_aa: CASLVSGAWGETQYF
d_call: TRBD2
clone_size: -
j_call: TRBJ2-5
cdr3_length: 15
v_call: TRBV6-5

cdr3_nt: TGTGCCAGCAGTTTATACCTTGAAGAGACCCAGTACTTC
cdr3_aa: CASSLYLEETQYF
d_call: -
clone_size: many
j_call: TRBJ2-5
cdr3_length: 13
v_call: TRBV12-3/TRBV12-4

cdr3_nt: TGTGCCAGCAGCGTAGTAGGGGAAACAGGGGACGCTGAAGCTTTCTTT
cdr3_aa: CASSVVGETGDAEAFF
d_call: TRBD1
clone_size: -
j_call: TRBJ1-1
cdr3_length: 16
v_call: TRBV9

cdr3_nt: TGCAGCGTTCCAGAGTTCGGACAGGGATATGGCTACACCTTC
cdr3_aa: CSVPEFGQGYGYTF
d_call: TRBD1
clone_size: -
j_call: TRBJ1-2
cdr3_length: 14
v_call: TRBV29-1

cdr3_nt: TGCAGTGTCGGACAGGGGACAACTAACTATGGCTACACCTTC
cdr3_aa: CSVGQGTTNYGYTF
d_call: TRBD1
clone_size: -
j_call: TRBJ1-2
cdr3_length: 14
v_call: TRBV20-1

cdr3_nt: TGTGCCAGCAGCGGGACGGAATTAAGCTCCTACAATGAGCAGTTCTTC
cdr3_aa: CASSGTELSSYNEQFF
d_call: -
clone_size: -
j_call: TRBJ2-1
cdr3_length: 16
v_call: TRBV12-3/TRBV12-4

cdr3_nt: TGTGCCAGCGGCAGTTGGACCCAAGAGACCCAGTACTTC
cdr3_aa: CASGSWTQETQYF
d_call: -
clone_size: few
j_call: TRBJ2-5
cdr3_length: 13
v_call: TRBV10-3

cdr3_nt: TGTGCCAGCAGTTTGGGACAGGGGGAGTTCTTC
cdr3_aa: CASSLGQGEFF
d_call: TRBD1
clone_size: -
j_call: TRBJ2-1
cdr3_length: 11
v_call: TRBV12-3/TRBV12-4

cdr3_nt: TGTGCCAGCAGTTACCGGGCAGGGGCCCACAATGAGCAGTTCTTC
cdr3_aa: CASSYRAGAHNEQFF
d_call: -
clone_size: -
j_call: TRBJ2-1
cdr3_length: 15
v_call: TRBV6-2/TRBV6-3